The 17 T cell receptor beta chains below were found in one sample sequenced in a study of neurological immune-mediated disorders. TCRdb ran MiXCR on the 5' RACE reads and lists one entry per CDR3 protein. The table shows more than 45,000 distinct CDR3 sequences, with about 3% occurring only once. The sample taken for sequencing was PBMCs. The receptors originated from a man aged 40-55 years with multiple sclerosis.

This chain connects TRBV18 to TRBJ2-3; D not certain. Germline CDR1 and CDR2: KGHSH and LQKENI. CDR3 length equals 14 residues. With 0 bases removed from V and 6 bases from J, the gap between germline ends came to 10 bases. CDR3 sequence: CASSPPEERDTQYF. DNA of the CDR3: TGTGCCAGCTCACCACCAGAAGAGAGGGATACGCAGTATTTT.

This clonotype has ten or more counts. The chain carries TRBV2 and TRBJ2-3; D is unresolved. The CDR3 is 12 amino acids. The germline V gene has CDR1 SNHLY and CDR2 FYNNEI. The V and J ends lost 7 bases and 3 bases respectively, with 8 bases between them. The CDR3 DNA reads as TGTGCCAGCAATGGGTTAACAGATACGCAGTATTTT. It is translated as CASNGLTDTQYF.

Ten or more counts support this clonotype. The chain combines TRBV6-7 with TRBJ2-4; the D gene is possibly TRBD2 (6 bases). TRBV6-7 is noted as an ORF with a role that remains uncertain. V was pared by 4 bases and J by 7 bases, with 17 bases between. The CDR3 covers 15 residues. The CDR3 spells CASSFPQFRGNIQYF. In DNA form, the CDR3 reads TGTGCCAGCAGTTTTCCCCAGTTCCGGGGGAACATTCAGTACTTC.

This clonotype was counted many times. The chain's CDR3 is CASSQDYGARAFF. CDR3 bases: TGTGCCAGCAGCCAAGATTATGGGGCGCGAGCTTTCTTT. The rearrangement uses TRBV3-1 and TRBJ1-1; TRBD1 is a possible D gene (5 bases). CDR3 length: 13 residues. Germline V gene data show CDR1 as LGHDT and CDR2 as YNNKEL (reference sequence). V gave up 0 bases and J gave up 10 bases, with 12 bases separating them.

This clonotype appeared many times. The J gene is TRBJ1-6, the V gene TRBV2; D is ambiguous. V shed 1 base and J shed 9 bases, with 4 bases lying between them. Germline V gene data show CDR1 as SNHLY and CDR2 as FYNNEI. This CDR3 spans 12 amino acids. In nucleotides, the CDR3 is TGTGCCAGCAGTGAAGGTGGTTCACCCCTCCACTTT. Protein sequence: CASSEGGSPLHF.

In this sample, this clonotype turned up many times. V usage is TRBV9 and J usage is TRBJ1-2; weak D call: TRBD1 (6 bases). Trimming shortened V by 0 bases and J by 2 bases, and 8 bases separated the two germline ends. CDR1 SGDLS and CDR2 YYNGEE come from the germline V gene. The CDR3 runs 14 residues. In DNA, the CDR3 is TGTGCCAGCAGCGTAGGCGGGACAAACTATGGCTACACCTTC. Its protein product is CASSVGGTNYGYTF.

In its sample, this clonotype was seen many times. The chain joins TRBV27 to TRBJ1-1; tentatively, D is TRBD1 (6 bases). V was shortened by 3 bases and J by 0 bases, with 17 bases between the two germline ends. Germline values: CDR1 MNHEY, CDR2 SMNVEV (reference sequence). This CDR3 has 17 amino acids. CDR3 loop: CASSFKRGGFMNTEAFF. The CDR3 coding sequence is TGTGCCAGCAGTTTTAAGAGGGGGGGGTTCATGAACACTGAAGCTTTCTTT.

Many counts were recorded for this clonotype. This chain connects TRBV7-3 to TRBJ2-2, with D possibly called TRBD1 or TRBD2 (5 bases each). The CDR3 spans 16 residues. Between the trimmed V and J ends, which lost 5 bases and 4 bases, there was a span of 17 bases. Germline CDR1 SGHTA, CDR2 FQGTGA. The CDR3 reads CASSDRDARATGELFF. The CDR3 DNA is TGTGCCAGCAGCGACCGGGACGCACGGGCCACCGGGGAGCTGTTTTTT.

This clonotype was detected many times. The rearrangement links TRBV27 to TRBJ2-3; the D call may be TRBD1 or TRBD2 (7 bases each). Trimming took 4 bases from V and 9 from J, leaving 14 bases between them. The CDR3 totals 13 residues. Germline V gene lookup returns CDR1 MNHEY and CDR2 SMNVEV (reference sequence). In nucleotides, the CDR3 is TGTGCCAGCAGTTCAGGGGGGGCGCGCACGCAGTATTTT. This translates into CASSSGGARTQYF.

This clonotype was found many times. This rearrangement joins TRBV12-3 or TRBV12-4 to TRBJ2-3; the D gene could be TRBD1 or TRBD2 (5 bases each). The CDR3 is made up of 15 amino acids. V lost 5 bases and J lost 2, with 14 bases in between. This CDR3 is CASSPGPLNTDTQYF. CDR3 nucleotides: TGTGCCAGCAGTCCGGGACCCCTAAACACAGATACGCAGTATTTT.

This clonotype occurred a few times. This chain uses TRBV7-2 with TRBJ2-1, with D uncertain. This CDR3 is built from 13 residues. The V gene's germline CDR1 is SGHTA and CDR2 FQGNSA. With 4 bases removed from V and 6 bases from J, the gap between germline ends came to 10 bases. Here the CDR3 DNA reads TGTGCCAGCAGCTCCACTACCCGCAATGAGCAGTTCTTC. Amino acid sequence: CASSSTTRNEQFF.

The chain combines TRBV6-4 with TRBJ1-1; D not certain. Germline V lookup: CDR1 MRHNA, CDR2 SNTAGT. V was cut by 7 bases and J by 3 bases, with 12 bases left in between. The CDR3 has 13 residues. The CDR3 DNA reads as TGTGCCAGCAAGTATCGGGTCGACACTGAAGCTTTCTTT. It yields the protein CASKYRVDTEAFF.

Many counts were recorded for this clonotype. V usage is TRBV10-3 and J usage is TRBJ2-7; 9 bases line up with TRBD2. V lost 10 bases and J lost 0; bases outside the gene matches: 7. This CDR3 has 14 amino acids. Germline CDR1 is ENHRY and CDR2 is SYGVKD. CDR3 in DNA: TGTGCCAGCTCGCTAGCGGGGAGCTCCTACGAGCAGTACTTC. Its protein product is CASSLAGSSYEQYF.

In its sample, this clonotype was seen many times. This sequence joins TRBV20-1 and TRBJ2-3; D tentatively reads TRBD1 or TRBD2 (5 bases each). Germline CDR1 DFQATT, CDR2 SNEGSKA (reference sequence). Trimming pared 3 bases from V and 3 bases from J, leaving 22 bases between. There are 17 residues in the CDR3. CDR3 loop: CSASSGGASTSTDTQYF. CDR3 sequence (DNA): TGCAGTGCTAGCAGTGGGGGTGCTAGCACGTCGACAGATACGCAGTATTTT.

The CDR3 protein is CASSQDDREMNTEAFF. DNA for the CDR3: TGTGCCAGCAGCCAAGATGATAGAGAAATGAACACTGAAGCTTTCTTT. The rearrangement joins TRBV3-1 to TRBJ1-1; unclear D gene. Trimming took off 0 bases at V and 0 bases at J, with 11 bases between the two ends. The germline CDR1 and CDR2 sequences are LGHDT and YNNKEL (reference sequence). The CDR3 is 16 amino acids.

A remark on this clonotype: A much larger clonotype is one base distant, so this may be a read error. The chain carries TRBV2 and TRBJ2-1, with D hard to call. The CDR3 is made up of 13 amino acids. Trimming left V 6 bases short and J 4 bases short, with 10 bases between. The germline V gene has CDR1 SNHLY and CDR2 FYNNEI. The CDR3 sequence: CASRSKGYNEQFF. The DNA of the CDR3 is TGTGCCAGCAGATCAAAGGGTTACAATGAGCAGTTCTTC.

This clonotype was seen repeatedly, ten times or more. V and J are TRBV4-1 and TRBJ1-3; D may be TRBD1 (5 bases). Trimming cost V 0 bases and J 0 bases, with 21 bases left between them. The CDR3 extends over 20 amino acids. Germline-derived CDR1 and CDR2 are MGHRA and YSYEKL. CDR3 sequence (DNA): TGCGCCAGCAGCCAAGATTGGTCAGGGAAGGCGATCTACTCTGGAAACACCATATATTTT. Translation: CASSQDWSGKAIYSGNTIYF.